Following are 7 T cell receptor beta chains from one sample sequenced in a study of Ad26.COV2.S vaccination and SARS-CoV-2 variants. Sample treatment: around 19 received Ad26.COV2.S at low or high dose, single or two shots; roughly 5 received placebo; per-sample allocation not given. Sampling happened 63 days after the first vaccine or placebo injection. Assay: immunoSEQ multiplex PCR; the TCRdb copy retains only in-frame clones and omits some. Found here are fewer than 400,000 clones, about nine tenths of them singletons; the top ten hold under 2%. This specimen was peripheral blood, taken in a trial of Ad26.COV2.S vaccine versus placebo. Source of these receptors: a person aged 18-65 years who received the Ad26.COV2.S COVID-19 vaccine or a placebo.

This clone appeared a few times. This sample includes further DNA sequences coding for the same CDR3. The chain joins TRBV5-1 to TRBJ2-7; D is uncertain. In germline, CDR1 is SGHRS, CDR2 YFSETQ. The CDR3 covers 14 residues. The V end was cut by 0 bases, the J end by 0 bases, with 7 bases between. The CDR3 protein is CASSLAGSSYEQYF. The CDR3 coding sequence is TGCGCCAGCAGCTTGGCCGGTAGCTCCTACGAGCAGTACTTC.

In this sample, this clone turned up once. The V and J genes are TRBV6-1 and TRBJ2-2; D call uncertain. Germline V gene lookup returns CDR1 MNHNS and CDR2 SASEGT. Trimming stripped 1 base from V and 3 bases from J, with 6 bases between. The CDR3 is 14 amino acids. CDR3 nucleotides: TGTGCCAGCAGTGAAGGGCCCTACACCGGGGAGCTGTTTTTT. It translates to CASSEGPYTGELFF.

The V gene is TRBV2, the J gene TRBJ1-1; no firm D call. Trimming took 4 bases from V and 10 from J, leaving 10 bases between them. Germline-derived CDR1 and CDR2 are SNHLY and FYNNEI. This CDR3 comprises 11 residues. In DNA form, the CDR3 reads TGTGCCAGCAGTGGCGTTTTGGGAGCTTTCTTT. Its protein is CASSGVLGAFF.

The chain recombines TRBV5-8 with TRBJ1-1; 12 bases agree with TRBD1. Unmatched junction bases numbered 9, after V lost 4 bases and J lost 5 bases. Germline values: CDR1 SGHTS, CDR2 YDEGEE. The CDR3 is 16 residues long. The CDR3 sequence: CASSPRDRGRVTEAFF. The CDR3 coding sequence is TGTGCCAGCAGCCCCAGGGACAGGGGGCGCGTAACTGAAGCTTTCTTT.

The gene calls are TRBV7-9 and TRBJ2-3, with a weak D call TRBD2 (6 bases). Germline V gives CDR1 SEHNR, CDR2 FQNEAQ (reference sequence). V was pared by 2 bases and J by 8 bases, with 11 bases between. This CDR3 region has 13 residues. Here the CDR3 reads CASSLRRGGTQYF. CDR3 coding DNA: TGTGCCAGCAGCTTACGAAGGGGAGGTACGCAGTATTTT.

The chain uses TRBV30 and TRBJ2-3; D uncertain. V was cut by 5 bases and J by 4 bases, with 4 bases left in between. From germline, CDR1 is GTSNPN and CDR2 SVGIG (reference sequence). The CDR3 is 10 residues long. The CDR3 DNA sequence: TGTGCCTGGCGGTCAGATACGCAGTATTTT. Amino acid sequence: CAWRSDTQYF.

This chain uses TRBV28 with TRBJ1-2; D not certain. Germline loops: CDR1 MDHEN, CDR2 SYDVKM. The CDR3 has 13 amino acids. The ends were cut back, 6 bases at V and 4 bases at J, with 12 bases in the middle. CDR3 bases: TGTGCCAGCAGCCTTGGGGTTCGCTATGGCTACACCTTC. Its protein product is CASSLGVRYGYTF.